Here is one T cell receptor (beta chain) with its context. Its specificity is not known. The junction had 6 bases not matched to a gene; V was cut back by 5 bases and J by 7 bases. This CDR3 is 14 amino acids long. Germline V lookup: CDR1 SGHAT, CDR2 FQNNGV. The sample belongs to a study of T cell responses to AZD1222 COVID-19 vaccine. The table came from immunoSEQ multiplex PCR; TCRdb's copy has only in-frame clones and leaves some out. The sample shows about 140,000 clones, roughly 92% of them seen only once. Whole-study results and caveats: In the spike-specific TCR repertoire, nearly half reportedly target unmutated variant regions.

The sequencing here drew on peripheral blood, taken 28 days after the second AZD1222 dose. The chain combines TRBV11-2 with TRBJ1-4, with 8 bases lining up with TRBD1. The TCR sequence derives from an adult who received the AZD1222 COVID-19 vaccine. Written as DNA, the CDR3 is TGTGCCAGCAGCGCCGGACAGGGAGCTGAAAAACTGTTTTTT. It yields the protein CASSAGQGAEKLFF.